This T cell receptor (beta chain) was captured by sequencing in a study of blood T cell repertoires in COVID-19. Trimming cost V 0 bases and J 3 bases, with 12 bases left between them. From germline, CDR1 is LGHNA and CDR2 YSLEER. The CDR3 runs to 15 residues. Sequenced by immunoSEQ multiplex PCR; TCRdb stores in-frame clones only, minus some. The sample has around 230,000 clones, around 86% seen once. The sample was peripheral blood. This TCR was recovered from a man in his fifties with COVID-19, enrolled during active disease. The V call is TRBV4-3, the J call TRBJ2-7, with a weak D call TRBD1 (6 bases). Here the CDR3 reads CASSQEDRLNYEQYF. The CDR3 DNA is TGCGCCAGCAGCCAAGAGGACAGATTAAACTACGAGCAGTACTTC.